The subject of this entry is one T cell receptor beta chain. The data were taken from a study of PD-L1 blockade in urothelial cancer. Study summary: Blood was evaluated 3 weeks (second dose) and 6 weeks after therapy began.

The repertoire was sequenced with immunoSEQ multiplex PCR; TCRdb's copy has only in-frame clones and lacks some. Of under 70,000 clones in the sample, 70% to 90% were seen once. Sample time point: pretreatment peripheral blood. Each patient's cancer was a locally advanced or metastatic urothelial carcinoma. Pretreatment sampling and on-treatment sampling together yielded between 1 and 8 samples for each patient. CDR1 and CDR2 from the germline V gene are MNHNS and SASEGT. The ends were cut back, 3 bases at V and 5 bases at J, with 13 bases in the middle. The CDR3 sequence is 14 residues long. Sequencing was performed on PBMCs, taken around atezolizumab (anti-PD-L1) treatment. This clonotype was obtained from a man aged 65 to 79 with urothelial cancer. The chain recombines TRBV6-1 with TRBJ1-2, with a tentative D call TRBD1 (6 bases). CDR3: CASSETPTGYGYTF. DNA of the CDR3: TGTGCCAGCAGTGAGACCCCGACAGGATATGGCTACACCTTC.